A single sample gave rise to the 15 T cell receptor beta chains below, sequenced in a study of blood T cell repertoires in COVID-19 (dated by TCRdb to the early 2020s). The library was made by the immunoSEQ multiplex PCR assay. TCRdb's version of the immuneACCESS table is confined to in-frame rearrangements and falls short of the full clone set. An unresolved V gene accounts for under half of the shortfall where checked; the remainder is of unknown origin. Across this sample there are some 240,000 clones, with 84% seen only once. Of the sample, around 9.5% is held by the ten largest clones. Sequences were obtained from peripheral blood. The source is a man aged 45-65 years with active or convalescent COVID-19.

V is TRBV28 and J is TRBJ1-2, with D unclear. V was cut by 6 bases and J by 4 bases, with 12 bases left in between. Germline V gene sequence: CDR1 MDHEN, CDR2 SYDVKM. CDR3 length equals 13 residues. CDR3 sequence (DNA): TGTGCCAGCAGGGTCTCGGAGCCCTATGGCTACACCTTC. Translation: CASRVSEPYGYTF.

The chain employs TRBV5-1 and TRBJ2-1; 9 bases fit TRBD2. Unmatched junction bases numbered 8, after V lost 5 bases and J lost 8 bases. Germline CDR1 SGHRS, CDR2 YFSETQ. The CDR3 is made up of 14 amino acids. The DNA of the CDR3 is TGCGCCAGCAGACGTAGCGGGAGCTTTGATGAGCAGTTCTTC. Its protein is CASRRSGSFDEQFF.

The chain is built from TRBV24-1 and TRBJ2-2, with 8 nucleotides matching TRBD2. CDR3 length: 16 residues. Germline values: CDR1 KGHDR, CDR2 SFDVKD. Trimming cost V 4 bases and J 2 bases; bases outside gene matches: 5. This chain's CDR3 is CATSDSGSYNTGELFF. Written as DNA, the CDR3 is TGTGCCACCAGTGACAGCGGGAGTTATAACACCGGGGAGCTGTTTTTT.

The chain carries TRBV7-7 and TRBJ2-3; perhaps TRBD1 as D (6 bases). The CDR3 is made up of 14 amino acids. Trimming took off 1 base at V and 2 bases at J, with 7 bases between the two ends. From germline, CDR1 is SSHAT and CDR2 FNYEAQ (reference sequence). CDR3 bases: TGTGCCAGCAGCTTAGGGACAGCCACAGATACGCAGTATTTT. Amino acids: CASSLGTATDTQYF. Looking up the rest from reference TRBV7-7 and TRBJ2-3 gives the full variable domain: GAGVSQSPRYKVTKRGQDVTLRCDPISSHATLYWYQQALGQGPEFLTYFNYEAQPDKSGLPSDRFSAERPEGSISTLTIQRTEQRDSAMYRCASSLGTATDTQYFGPGTRLTVL.

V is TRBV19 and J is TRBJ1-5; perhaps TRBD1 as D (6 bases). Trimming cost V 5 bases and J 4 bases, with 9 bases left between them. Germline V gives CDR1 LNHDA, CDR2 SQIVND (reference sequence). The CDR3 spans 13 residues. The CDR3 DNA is TGTGCCAGTAGTGGACAGAATAATCAGCCCCAGCATTTT. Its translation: CASSGQNNQPQHF.

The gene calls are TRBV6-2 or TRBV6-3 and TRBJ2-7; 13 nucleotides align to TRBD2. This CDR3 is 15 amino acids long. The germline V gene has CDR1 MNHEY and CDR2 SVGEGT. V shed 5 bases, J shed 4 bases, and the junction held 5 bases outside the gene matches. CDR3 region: CASSRLAGGSYEQYF. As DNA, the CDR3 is TGTGCCAGCAGTCGACTAGCGGGAGGATCGTACGAGCAGTACTTC.

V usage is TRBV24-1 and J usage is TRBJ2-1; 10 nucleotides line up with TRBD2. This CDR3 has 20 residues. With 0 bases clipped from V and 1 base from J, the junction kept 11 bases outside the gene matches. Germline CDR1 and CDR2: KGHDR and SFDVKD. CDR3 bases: TGTGCCACCAGTGATTTGCCCGGGAAGCGGGAGGGCCCATCCTACAATGAGCAGTTCTTC. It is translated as CATSDLPGKREGPSYNEQFF.

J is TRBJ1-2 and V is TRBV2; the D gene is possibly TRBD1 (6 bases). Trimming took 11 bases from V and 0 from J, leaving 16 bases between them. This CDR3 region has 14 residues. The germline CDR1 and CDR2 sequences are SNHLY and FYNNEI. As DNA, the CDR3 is TGTGCCTCCGCCTTGGACAGCTCTAACTATGGCTACACCTTC. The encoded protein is CASALDSSNYGYTF.

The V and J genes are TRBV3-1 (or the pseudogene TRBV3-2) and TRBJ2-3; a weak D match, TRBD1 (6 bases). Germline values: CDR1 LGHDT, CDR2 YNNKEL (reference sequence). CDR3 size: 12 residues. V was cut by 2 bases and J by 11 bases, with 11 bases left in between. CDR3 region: CASSQSRGGQYF. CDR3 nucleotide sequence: TGTGCCAGCAGCCAATCCAGAGGGGGGCAGTATTTT.

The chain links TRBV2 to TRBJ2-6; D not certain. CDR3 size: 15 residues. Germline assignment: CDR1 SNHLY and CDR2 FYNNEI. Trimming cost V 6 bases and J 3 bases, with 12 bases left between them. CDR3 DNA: TGTGCCAGCAGAGCCGATCGCCTTGGGGCCAACGTCCTGACTTTC. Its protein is CASRADRLGANVLTF. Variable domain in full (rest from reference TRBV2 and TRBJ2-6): EPEVTQTPSHQVTQMGQEVILRCVPISNHLYFYWYRQILGQKVEFLVSFYNNEISEKSEIFDDQFSVERPDGSNFTLKIRSTKLEDSAMYFCASRADRLGANVLTFGAGSRLTVL.

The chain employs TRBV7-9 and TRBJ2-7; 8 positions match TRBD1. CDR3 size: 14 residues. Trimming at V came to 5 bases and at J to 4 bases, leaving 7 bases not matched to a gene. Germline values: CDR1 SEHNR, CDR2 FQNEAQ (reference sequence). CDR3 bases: TGTGCCAGCAGCCTCGGACAGGGTTTATACGAGCAGTACGTC. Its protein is CASSLGQGLYEQYV.

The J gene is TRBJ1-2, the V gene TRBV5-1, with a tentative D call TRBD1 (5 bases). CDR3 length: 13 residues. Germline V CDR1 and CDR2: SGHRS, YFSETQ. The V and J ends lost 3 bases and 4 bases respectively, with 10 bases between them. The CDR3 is CASSSTVSYGYTF. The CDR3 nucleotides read TGCGCCAGCAGCTCGACAGTGAGCTATGGCTACACCTTC.

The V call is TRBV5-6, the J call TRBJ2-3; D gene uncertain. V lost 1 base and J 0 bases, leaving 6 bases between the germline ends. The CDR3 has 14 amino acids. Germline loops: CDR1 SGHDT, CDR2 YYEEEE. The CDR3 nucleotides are TGTGCCAGCAGCTTGATGGCCAGCACAGATACGCAGTATTTT. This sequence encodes CASSLMASTDTQYF. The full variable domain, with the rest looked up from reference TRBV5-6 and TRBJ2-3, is DAGVTQSPTHLIKTRGQQVTLRCSPKSGHDTVSWYQQALGQGPQFIFQYYEEEERQRGNFPDRFSGHQFPNYSSELNVNALLLGDSALYLCASSLMASTDTQYFGPGTRLTVL.

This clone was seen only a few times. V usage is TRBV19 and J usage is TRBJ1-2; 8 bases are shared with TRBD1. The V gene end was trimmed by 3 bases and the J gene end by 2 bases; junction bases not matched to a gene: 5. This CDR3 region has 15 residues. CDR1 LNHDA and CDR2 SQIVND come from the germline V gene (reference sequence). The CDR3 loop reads CASSIWQGANYGYTF. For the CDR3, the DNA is TGTGCCAGTAGTATCTGGCAGGGGGCGAACTATGGCTACACCTTC. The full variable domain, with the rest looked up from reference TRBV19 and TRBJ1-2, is DGGITQSPKYLFRKEGQNVTLSCEQNLNHDAMYWYRQDPGQGLRLIYYSQIVNDFQKGDIAEGYSVSREKKESFPLTVTSAQKNPTAFYLCASSIWQGANYGYTFGSGTRLTVV.

CDR3 nucleotides: TGTGCCAGCAGCCCCTCATTCGATGGGGGGACTAGCCTAGAAGAGACCCAGTACTTC. This codes for CASSPSFDGGTSLEETQYF. The gene calls are TRBV7-3 and TRBJ2-5; TRBD2 matches at 9 bases. This CDR3 contains 19 residues. V lost 5 bases and J lost 3; bases outside the gene matches: 19. CDR1 is SGHTA, CDR2 FQGTGA, per germline.